The 20 T cell receptor beta chains below all came from one sample that was sequenced in a study of blood T cell repertoires in COVID-19. Sequencing was performed with immunoSEQ multiplex PCR; in TCRdb, only in-frame clones are kept and a portion is missing. The data show approximately 450,000 clones, with around 91% seen just once and around 1.1% held by the top ten. The sample consisted of PBMCs or T cells enriched from blood (not recorded which). The receptors stem from a man aged 30-40 years who had recovered from COVID-19.

The chain carries TRBV10-3 and TRBJ1-5; 7 nucleotides align to TRBD1. The CDR3 has 13 residues. V was pared by 10 bases and J by 5 bases, with 8 bases of the junction left unmatched. Germline values: CDR1 ENHRY, CDR2 SYGVKD. Here the CDR3 reads CATGTGVDQPQHF. CDR3 DNA: TGTGCCACGGGAACAGGGGTTGATCAGCCCCAGCATTTT.

The gene calls are TRBV7-9 and TRBJ2-5; 12 positions match TRBD2. The CDR3 is 16 amino acids. Germline loops: CDR1 SEHNR, CDR2 FQNEAQ (reference sequence). V was pared by 5 bases and J by 5 bases, with 9 bases of the junction left unmatched. CDR3 in amino acids: CASSKRTSGTLETQYF. CDR3 coding DNA: TGTGCCAGCAGCAAGAGGACTAGCGGGACCCTCGAGACCCAGTACTTC.

The chain links TRBV30 to TRBJ2-1, with TRBD1 identical over 8 bases. This CDR3 has 13 residues. The germline V gene has CDR1 GTSNPN and CDR2 SVGIG (reference sequence). Trimming cost V 4 bases and J 4 bases; bases outside gene matches: 3. The chain's CDR3 is CAWTGQAYNEQFF. In nucleotides, the CDR3 is TGTGCCTGGACGGGACAGGCGTACAATGAGCAGTTCTTC.

The J gene is TRBJ2-6, the V gene TRBV19; the D gene is possibly TRBD1 (6 bases). V was shortened by 6 bases and J by 0 bases, with 12 bases between the two germline ends. CDR1 and CDR2 from the germline V gene are LNHDA and SQIVND (reference sequence). The CDR3 covers 16 residues. This CDR3 reads CASSLDRNSGANVLTF. The CDR3 DNA reads TGTGCCAGTAGCCTAGACAGGAACTCTGGGGCCAACGTCCTGACTTTC.

The CDR3 nucleotides are TGTGCCACCAGGGTGGGAGGGGGCACTGAAGCTTTCTTT. This encodes CATRVGGGTEAFF. The rearrangement uses TRBV24-1 and TRBJ1-1; D perhaps matches TRBD1 (6 bases). V lost 7 bases, J lost 4 bases, and 12 bases lay in between. Germline CDR1 is KGHDR and CDR2 is SFDVKD. The CDR3 is 13 residues long.

This chain links TRBV11-1 with TRBJ2-7, with 7 bases that match TRBD2. CDR3 length: 12 amino acids. The germline V gene has CDR1 SGHAT and CDR2 FQDESV (reference sequence). V was clipped by 1 base and J by 11 bases; unmatched bases: 5. This CDR3 is CASSLGSGKKYF. Written as DNA, the CDR3 is TGTGCCAGCAGCTTAGGAAGCGGGAAGAAGTACTTC.

V and J are TRBV11-2 and TRBJ2-2; 9 nucleotides match TRBD2. This CDR3 spans 15 amino acids. With 5 bases clipped from V and 7 bases from J, the junction kept 8 bases outside the gene matches. CDR1 and CDR2 from the germline V gene are SGHAT and FQNNGV. CDR3 in DNA: TGTGCCAGCAGCCGACTAGCGGTACTGAGCGGGGAGCTGTTTTTT. This codes for CASSRLAVLSGELFF.

This chain joins TRBV12-3 or TRBV12-4 and TRBJ1-4, with D perhaps TRBD1 (5 bases). V was trimmed by 5 bases and J by 4 bases, leaving 8 bases between them. The CDR3 has 13 amino acids. CDR3 in DNA: TGTGCCAGCAGTCTACAGGTTAATGAAAAACTGTTTTTT. Amino acid sequence: CASSLQVNEKLFF.

This clone showed up just once. This sequence joins TRBV6-2 or TRBV6-3 and TRBJ2-6; D is undetermined. Per germline, CDR1 MNHEY and CDR2 SVGEGT. V shed 0 bases and J shed 0 bases, with 6 bases lying between them. The length of the CDR3 is 16 residues. CDR3 sequence: CASSYSFSSGANVLTF. DNA of the CDR3: TGTGCCAGCAGTTACTCGTTCAGCTCTGGGGCCAACGTCCTGACTTTC.

CDR3 loop: CASSTGAGQSSGNTIYF. DNA of the CDR3: TGTGCCAGCAGCACCGGGGCGGGGCAGAGCTCTGGAAACACCATATATTTT. V and J are TRBV7-2 and TRBJ1-3; TRBD1 might be the D (5 bases). Per the germline V gene, CDR1 is SGHTA and CDR2 is FQGNSA. The V gene lost 5 bases and the J gene lost 0 bases, with 17 bases spanning the gap. This CDR3 has 17 residues.

V and J are TRBV18 and TRBJ2-1, with TRBD2 matching 8 bases. CDR1 is KGHSH and CDR2 is LQKENI in the germline V gene. There are 15 residues in the CDR3. After removal of 6 bases from V and 6 bases from J, the junction contained 10 bases not matched to a gene. In DNA form, the CDR3 reads TGTGCCAGCTCCCGCGGAGCGGGAGTAAGCAATGAGCAGTTCTTC. Protein product: CASSRGAGVSNEQFF.

The V and J genes are TRBV6-1 and TRBJ2-1; a possible D gene is TRBD1 (6 bases). Trimming shortened V by 5 bases and J by 12 bases, and 11 bases separated the two germline ends. The CDR3 runs 11 residues. Germline loops: CDR1 MNHNS, CDR2 SASEGT. The CDR3 sequence is CASSYQTGQFF. In nucleotides, the CDR3 is TGTGCCAGCAGTTACCAGACAGGGCAGTTCTTC.

The chain has TRBV29-1 and TRBJ1-1; 10 nucleotides agree with TRBD1. The CDR3 is made up of 14 amino acids. CDR1 and CDR2 from the germline V gene are SQVTM and ANQGSEA. J was trimmed by 1 base and V by 1 base; bases with no gene match: 0. CDR3 sequence reads: CSVEGTGGNTEAFF. The CDR3 nucleotides are TGCAGCGTTGAAGGGACAGGGGGGAACACTGAAGCTTTCTTT.

This clone was detected only a few times. This chain joins TRBV3-1 (or the pseudogene TRBV3-2) and TRBJ2-2; tentatively, D is TRBD2 (5 bases). The CDR3 runs 14 residues. Germline loops: CDR1 LGHDT, CDR2 YNNKEL (reference sequence). Between the trimmed V and J ends, which lost 4 bases and 2 bases, there was a span of 8 bases. Written as DNA, the CDR3 is TGTGCCAGCAGCCCTCGGACTAACACCGGGGAGCTGTTTTTT. It specifies CASSPRTNTGELFF.

The rearrangement joins TRBV9 to TRBJ2-3, with TRBD1 matching over 8 bases. V lost 3 bases, J lost 1 base, and 10 bases stayed unmatched. Per the germline V gene, CDR1 is SGDLS and CDR2 is YYNGEE. The CDR3 sequence is 17 residues long. CDR3 protein: CASSGEYRGTGTDTQYF. The CDR3 DNA reads as TGTGCCAGCAGCGGAGAATACAGGGGGACGGGCACAGATACGCAGTATTTT.

J is TRBJ1-3 and V is TRBV19, with D perhaps matching TRBD1 (5 bases). The CDR3 is 16 amino acids. V dropped 5 bases and J dropped 0 bases, with 14 bases sitting between them. Germline-derived CDR1 and CDR2 are LNHDA and SQIVND (reference sequence). The DNA for the CDR3 is TGTGCCAGTAGTTCGCAACAGGACACCTCTGGAAACACCATATATTTT. Translating it yields CASSSQQDTSGNTIYF.

The count of this clone is one. The chain couples TRBV19 to TRBJ1-1; D ambiguous. This CDR3 is built from 15 residues. The germline V gene has CDR1 LNHDA and CDR2 SQIVND (reference sequence). Trimming pared 3 bases from V and 1 base from J, leaving 12 bases between. The CDR3 is CASSIIPEGNTEAFF. Written as DNA, the CDR3 is TGTGCCAGTAGTATCATCCCGGAGGGGAACACTGAAGCTTTCTTT.

J is TRBJ1-6 and V is TRBV6-1, with D maybe TRBD1 (5 bases). V shed 1 base and J shed 5 bases, with 18 bases lying between them. The germline CDR1 and CDR2 sequences are MNHNS and SASEGT. This CDR3 is 18 amino acids long. The CDR3 is CASSEVRTRLVDNSPLHF. CDR3 in DNA: TGTGCCAGCAGTGAAGTAAGGACACGCCTGGTTGATAATTCACCCCTCCACTTT.

The genes are TRBV6-5 and TRBJ2-5, with 11 nucleotides matching TRBD2. The CDR3 contains 14 residues. After removal of 6 bases from V and 5 bases from J, the junction contained 5 bases not matched to a gene. CDR1 is MNHEY and CDR2 is SVGAGI in the germline V gene. CDR3 in amino acids: CASSTSGSRETQYF. CDR3 coding DNA: TGTGCCAGCAGCACTAGCGGGAGCAGGGAGACCCAGTACTTC.

The chain uses TRBV7-9 and TRBJ1-4; D is unresolved. CDR1 is SEHNR, CDR2 FQNEAQ, per germline (reference sequence). The CDR3 length is 15 residues. Trimming took 1 base from V and 7 from J, leaving 13 bases between them. The CDR3 DNA reads TGTGCCAGCAGCTTAGGGGCTGACGTCTTTGAAAAACTGTTTTTT. Translating gives CASSLGADVFEKLFF.